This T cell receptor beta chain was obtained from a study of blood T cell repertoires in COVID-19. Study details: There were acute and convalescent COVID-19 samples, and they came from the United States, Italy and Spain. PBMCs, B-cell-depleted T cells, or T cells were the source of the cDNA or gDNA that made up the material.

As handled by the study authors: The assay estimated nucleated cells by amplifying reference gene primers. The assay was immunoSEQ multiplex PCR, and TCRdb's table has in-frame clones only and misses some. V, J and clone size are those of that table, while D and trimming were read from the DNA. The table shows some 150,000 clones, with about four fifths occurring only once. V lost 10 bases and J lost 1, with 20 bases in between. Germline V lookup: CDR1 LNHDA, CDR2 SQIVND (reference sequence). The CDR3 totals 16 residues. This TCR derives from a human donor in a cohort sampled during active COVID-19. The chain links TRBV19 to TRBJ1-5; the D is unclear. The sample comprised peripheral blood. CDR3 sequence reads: CATRGGGLRSNQPQHF. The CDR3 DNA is TGTGCCACCAGAGGTGGAGGGTTGCGGAGCAATCAGCCCCAGCATTTT. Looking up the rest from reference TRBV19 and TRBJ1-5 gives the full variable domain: DGGITQSPKYLFRKEGQNVTLSCEQNLNHDAMYWYRQDPGQGLRLIYYSQIVNDFQKGDIAEGYSVSREKKESFPLTVTSAQKNPTAFYLCATRGGGLRSNQPQHFGDGTRLSIL.